The 18 T cell receptor beta chains below come from one sample, sequenced in a study of shared clonotypes between healthy human individuals. TCRdb's table, derived via immunoSEQ multiplex PCR, lists solely in-frame clones and lacks some. Counted here are 2 million to 2.5 million clones, almost 96% occurring once; the ten biggest clones make up around 0.13%. The specimen sequenced was naive CD4+ T cells sorted from blood. Noted subset: CD45RA+ positively selected. All receptors come from a man between 18 and 29 years old in good health.

The rearrangement uses TRBV5-1 and TRBJ2-7; the D is unclear. The CDR3 is 14 residues long. With 5 bases removed from V and 0 bases from J, the gap between germline ends came to 12 bases. Looked up from germline, CDR1 is SGHRS and CDR2 is YFSETQ. Here the CDR3 reads CASSEVVGSYEQYF. CDR3 DNA: TGCGCCAGCAGTGAGGTCGTGGGCTCCTACGAGCAGTACTTC.

The chain uses TRBV7-2 and TRBJ2-7; D possibly matches TRBD1 or TRBD2 (7 bases each). Trimming removed 4 bases from V and 0 bases from J, with 13 bases in between. Germline V CDR1 and CDR2: SGHTA, FQGNSA. The length of the CDR3 is 15 residues. The DNA for the CDR3 is TGTGCCAGCAGCTCAGCGGGGACAGACTCCTACGAGCAGTACTTC. This sequence encodes CASSSAGTDSYEQYF.

The rearrangement uses TRBV7-9 and TRBJ2-2; 8 bases are a match to TRBD2. Unmatched junction bases numbered 4, after V lost 4 bases and J lost 3 bases. Germline V gene data show CDR1 as SEHNR and CDR2 as FQNEAQ (reference sequence). The CDR3 contains 15 residues. The CDR3 spells CASSSRTSYTGELFF. The CDR3 DNA follows: TGTGCCAGCAGCTCCAGGACTAGCTACACCGGGGAGCTGTTTTTT. Variable domain in full (rest from reference TRBV7-9 and TRBJ2-2): DTGVSQNPRHKITKRGQNVTFRCDPISEHNRLYWYRQTLGQGPEFLTYFQNEAQLEKSRLLSDRFSAERPKGSFSTLEIQRTEQGDSAMYLCASSSRTSYTGELFFGEGSRLTVL.

The chain links TRBV14 to TRBJ1-2; no reliable D call. Germline values: CDR1 SGHDN, CDR2 FVKESK. Trimming left V 0 bases short and J 5 bases short, with 13 bases between. This CDR3 has 15 amino acids. CDR3 coding DNA: TGTGCCAGCAGCCAAGACCCCTTTGGGAGGTATGGCTACACCTTC. Translating gives CASSQDPFGRYGYTF.

In regard to this clone: Within the sample, other DNA sequences also encode this same CDR3. The chain couples TRBV9 to TRBJ2-7; D unresolved. V was clipped by 0 bases and J by 1 base, with 8 bases between them. This CDR3 contains 14 residues. Per germline, CDR1 SGDLS and CDR2 YYNGEE. The CDR3 region is CASSVAQGSYEQYF. CDR3 coding DNA: TGTGCCAGCAGCGTAGCCCAAGGTTCCTACGAGCAGTACTTC.

The chain has TRBV7-8 and TRBJ1-2; TRBD1 agrees at 10 bases. In germline, CDR1 is SGHVS, CDR2 FQNEAQ. V shed 4 bases, J shed 3 bases, and the junction held 17 bases outside the gene matches. This CDR3 has 19 amino acids. The CDR3, as DNA: TGTGCCAGCAGCTCTACCCCTTTTACCGGGACAGGGGTTCACTATGGCTACACCTTC. Translating gives CASSSTPFTGTGVHYGYTF.

This chain connects TRBV25-1 to TRBJ1-2; a weak D match, TRBD1 (5 bases). The CDR3 length is 15 residues. CDR1 and CDR2 (germline): MGHDK, SYGVNS. The germline V and J ends were trimmed by 7 bases and 4 bases, with 19 bases remaining between them. In DNA form, the CDR3 reads TGTGCCAGCAAACCCACCGGGACGGGGAGCTATGGCTACACCTTC. Its protein product is CASKPTGTGSYGYTF.

The chain recombines TRBV11-2 with TRBJ1-4; the D gene is possibly TRBD1 (5 bases). The V and J ends lost 5 bases and 2 bases respectively, with 15 bases between them. The CDR3 contains 16 residues. Germline loops: CDR1 SGHAT, CDR2 FQNNGV. CDR3 sequence: CASSLGGVRTNEKLFF. The CDR3 DNA is TGTGCCAGCAGCCTGGGAGGGGTTAGGACTAATGAAAAACTGTTTTTT.

A single count supports this clone. The chain's CDR3 is CASSGGSSGYEQYF. CDR3 nucleotide sequence: TGCGCCAGCAGTGGCGGGTCTAGCGGCTACGAGCAGTACTTC. This chain uses TRBV10-1 with TRBJ2-7, with TRBD2 matching over 7 bases. V gave up 4 bases and J gave up 3 bases; unmatched junction bases: 6. Germline CDR1 reads WNHNN; CDR2 reads SYGVQD (reference sequence). CDR3 length equals 14 residues.

The V gene is TRBV5-1, the J gene TRBJ2-1; D may correspond to TRBD1 or TRBD2 (5 bases each). Germline-derived CDR1 and CDR2 are SGHRS and YFSETQ. The length of the CDR3 is 13 residues. Trimming took off 3 bases at V and 9 bases at J, with 13 bases between the two ends. CDR3 protein: CASSSPTAVEQFF. The CDR3, as DNA: TGCGCCAGCAGCTCCCCGACAGCGGTTGAGCAGTTCTTC.

The chain recombines TRBV7-9 with TRBJ1-2; tentative D call: TRBD1 (5 bases). CDR3 length equals 14 residues. Trimming cost V 5 bases and J 4 bases, with 14 bases left between them. The germline V gene has CDR1 SEHNR and CDR2 FQNEAQ (reference sequence). The CDR3 loop reads CASSHGPQGYGYTF. CDR3 DNA sequence: TGTGCCAGCAGCCACGGGCCCCAGGGCTATGGCTACACCTTC.

The V gene is TRBV10-3, the J gene TRBJ1-1; tentatively, D is TRBD1 (6 bases). Germline V lookup: CDR1 ENHRY, CDR2 SYGVKD. This CDR3 has 13 residues. Trimming shortened V by 8 bases and J by 0 bases, and 10 bases separated the two germline ends. CDR3 nucleotides: TGTGCCATCCAAGGACAGCTGAACACTGAAGCTTTCTTT. It yields the protein CAIQGQLNTEAFF.

The chain couples TRBV7-9 to TRBJ2-2; possibly TRBD1 for D (6 bases). Germline CDR1 and CDR2: SEHNR and FQNEAQ (reference sequence). The CDR3 is 14 amino acids. V was trimmed by 5 bases and J by 4 bases, leaving 11 bases between them. CDR3 in amino acids: CASSRPRGTGELFF. The CDR3 DNA reads as TGTGCCAGCAGCCGTCCCAGGGGCACCGGGGAGCTGTTTTTT.

The chain recombines TRBV2 with TRBJ2-5, with 11 bases matching TRBD2. Trimming removed 6 bases from V and 2 bases from J; junction bases left unmatched: 11. The CDR3 has 17 residues. CDR1 SNHLY and CDR2 FYNNEI come from the germline V gene. CDR3 amino acids: CASRNWVVAGGQETQYF. The CDR3 region has the DNA TGTGCCAGCAGGAACTGGGTGGTAGCGGGAGGGCAAGAGACCCAGTACTTC.

The chain recombines TRBV9 with TRBJ2-3; D not resolved. The CDR3 is 14 residues long. Germline V gene lookup returns CDR1 SGDLS and CDR2 YYNGEE. V dropped 2 bases and J dropped 5 bases, with 12 bases sitting between them. For the CDR3, the DNA is TGTGCCAGCAGCGTGGATGGGATTCGAGATACGCAGTATTTT. Translated, it gives CASSVDGIRDTQYF.

A word on this clone: The same CDR3 is also encoded by other DNA sequences in this sample. The chain uses TRBV6-5 and TRBJ2-2, with D perhaps matching TRBD1 (5 bases). With 5 bases removed from V and 8 bases from J, the gap between germline ends came to 9 bases. The CDR3 has 12 residues. Germline CDR1 is MNHEY and CDR2 is SVGAGI. The CDR3 DNA reads as TGTGCCAGCAGTAGGGGTGTGGGGGAGCTGTTTTTT. Translation: CASSRGVGELFF.

The chain couples TRBV6-1 to TRBJ2-4; 11 bases map to TRBD2. From germline, CDR1 is MNHNS and CDR2 SASEGT. Unmatched junction bases numbered 11, after V lost 5 bases and J lost 11 bases. This CDR3 spans 15 amino acids. CDR3 residues: CASSLAGGNEYVQYF. CDR3 DNA sequence: TGTGCCAGCAGTCTAGCGGGGGGTAACGAGTACGTTCAGTACTTC.

The genes are TRBV19 and TRBJ1-2; 9 positions agree with TRBD1. Germline CDR1 is LNHDA and CDR2 is SQIVND (reference sequence). J was trimmed by 5 bases and V by 5 bases; bases with no gene match: 12. The CDR3 totals 16 residues. In nucleotides, the CDR3 is TGTGCCAGTAGTCCACTACGGGACAGGGACTCTTATGGCTACACCTTC. It translates to CASSPLRDRDSYGYTF.